The text below deals with one TCR beta chain. Its target is unknown. Generated by immunoSEQ multiplex PCR, the TCRdb table keeps only in-frame clones and is missing some. Among tens of thousands of clones listed, roughly 90% were seen once. The entry originates in a study of T cells in localized non-small cell lung cancer. Whole-study results and caveats: Uninvolved nearby lung showed the greatest T cell clonality, exceeding that found in tumor. Median detection of top 100 tumor clones in adjacent lung was 57 clones. Among blood samples, higher T cell density accompanied longer overall survival.

Germline V gives CDR1 SNHLY, CDR2 FYNNEI. The CDR3 has 15 residues. Trimming took 10 bases from V and 6 from J; bases not matched to a gene: 13. The TCR sequence derives from a man aged 40-75 years with stage III lung adenocarcinoma. This chain links TRBV2 with TRBJ2-3; 10 positions agree with TRBD2. This material consisted of peripheral blood mononuclear cells, taken before any cancer treatment. This CDR3 is CAMASGGTSRDTQYF. In nucleotides, the CDR3 is TGTGCCATGGCTAGCGGGGGAACTTCTAGGGATACGCAGTATTTT.